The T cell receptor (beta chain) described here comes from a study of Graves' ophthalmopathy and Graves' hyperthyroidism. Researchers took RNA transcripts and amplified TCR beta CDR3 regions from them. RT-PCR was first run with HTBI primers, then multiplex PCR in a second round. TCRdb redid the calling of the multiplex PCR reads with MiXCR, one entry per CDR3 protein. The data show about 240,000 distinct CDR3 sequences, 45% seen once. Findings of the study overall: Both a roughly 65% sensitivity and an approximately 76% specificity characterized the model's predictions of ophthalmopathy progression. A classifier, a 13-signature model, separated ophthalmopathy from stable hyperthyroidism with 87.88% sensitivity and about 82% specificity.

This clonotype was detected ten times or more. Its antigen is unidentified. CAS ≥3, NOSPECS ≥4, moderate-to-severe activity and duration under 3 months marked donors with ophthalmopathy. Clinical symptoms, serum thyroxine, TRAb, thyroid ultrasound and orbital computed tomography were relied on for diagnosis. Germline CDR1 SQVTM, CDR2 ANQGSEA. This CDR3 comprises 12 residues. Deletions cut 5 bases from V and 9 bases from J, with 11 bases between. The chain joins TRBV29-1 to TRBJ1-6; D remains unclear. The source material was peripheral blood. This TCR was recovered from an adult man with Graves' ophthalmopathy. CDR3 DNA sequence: TGCAGCGTTCTACAACGGGGTTCACCCCTCCACTTT. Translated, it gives CSVLQRGSPLHF.